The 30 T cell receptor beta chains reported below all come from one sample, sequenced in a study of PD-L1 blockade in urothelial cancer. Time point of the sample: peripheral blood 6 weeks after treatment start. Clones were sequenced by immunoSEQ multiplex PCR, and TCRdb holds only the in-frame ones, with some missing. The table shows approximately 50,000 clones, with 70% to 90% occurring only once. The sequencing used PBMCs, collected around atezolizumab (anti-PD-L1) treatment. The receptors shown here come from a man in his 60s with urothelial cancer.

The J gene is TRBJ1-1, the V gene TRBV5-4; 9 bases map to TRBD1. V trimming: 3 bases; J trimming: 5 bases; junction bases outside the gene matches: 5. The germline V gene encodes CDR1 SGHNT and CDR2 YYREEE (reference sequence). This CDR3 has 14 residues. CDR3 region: CASSWADRGTEAFF. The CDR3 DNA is TGTGCCAGCAGCTGGGCCGACAGGGGGACTGAAGCTTTCTTT.

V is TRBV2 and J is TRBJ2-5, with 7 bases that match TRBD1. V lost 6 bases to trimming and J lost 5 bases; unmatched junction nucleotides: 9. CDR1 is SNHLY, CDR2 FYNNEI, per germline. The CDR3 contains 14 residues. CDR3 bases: TGTGCCAGCAGACTACAGGGGTTCGGGGAGACCCAGTACTTC. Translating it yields CASRLQGFGETQYF.

The CDR3 DNA is TGTGCCAGCAGCGTATCAGGCACCGGGGAGCTGTTTTTT. This gives the protein CASSVSGTGELFF. V gene TRBV9 combines with J gene TRBJ2-2; unclear D gene. There are 13 residues in the CDR3. The V and J ends lost 1 base and 4 bases respectively, with 5 bases between them. Germline V CDR1 and CDR2: SGDLS, YYNGEE.

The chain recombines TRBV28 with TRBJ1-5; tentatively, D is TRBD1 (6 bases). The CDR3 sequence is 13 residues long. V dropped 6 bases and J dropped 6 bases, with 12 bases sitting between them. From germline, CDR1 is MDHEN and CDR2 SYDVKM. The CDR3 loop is CASSRGGLQPQHF. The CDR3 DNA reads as TGTGCCAGCAGCCGGGGGGGGCTTCAGCCCCAGCATTTT.

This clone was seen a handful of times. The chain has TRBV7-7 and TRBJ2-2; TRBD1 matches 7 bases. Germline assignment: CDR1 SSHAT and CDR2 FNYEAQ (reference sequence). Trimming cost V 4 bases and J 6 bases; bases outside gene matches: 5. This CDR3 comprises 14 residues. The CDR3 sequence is CASSSTQGAGELFF. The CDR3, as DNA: TGTGCCAGCAGCTCAACCCAGGGGGCCGGGGAGCTGTTTTTT.

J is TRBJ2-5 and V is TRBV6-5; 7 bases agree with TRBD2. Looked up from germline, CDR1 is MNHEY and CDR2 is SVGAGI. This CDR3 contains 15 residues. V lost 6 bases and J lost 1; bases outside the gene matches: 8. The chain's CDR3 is CASSPGLSLQETQYF. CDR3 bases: TGTGCCAGCAGCCCGGGACTATCCCTCCAAGAGACCCAGTACTTC.

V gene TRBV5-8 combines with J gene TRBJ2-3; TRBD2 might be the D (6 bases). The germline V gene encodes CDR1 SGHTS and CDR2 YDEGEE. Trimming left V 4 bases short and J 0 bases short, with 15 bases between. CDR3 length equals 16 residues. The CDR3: CASSGRPSRSTDTQYF. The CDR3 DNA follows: TGTGCCAGCAGCGGGAGGCCTAGCCGGAGCACAGATACGCAGTATTTT.

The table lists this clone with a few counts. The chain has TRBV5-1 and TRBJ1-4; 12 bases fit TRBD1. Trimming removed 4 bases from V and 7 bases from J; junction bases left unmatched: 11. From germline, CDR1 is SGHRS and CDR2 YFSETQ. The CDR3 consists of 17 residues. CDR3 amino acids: CASSQGQGARLTEKLFF. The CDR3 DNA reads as TGCGCCAGCAGCCAGGGACAGGGGGCGCGTCTCACTGAAAAACTGTTTTTT.

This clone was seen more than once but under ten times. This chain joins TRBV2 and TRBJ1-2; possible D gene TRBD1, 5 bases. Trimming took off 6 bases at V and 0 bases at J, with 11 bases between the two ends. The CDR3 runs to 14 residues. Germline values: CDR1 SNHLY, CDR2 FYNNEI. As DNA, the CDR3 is TGTGCCAGCAGGGCAGGGCTCACTAACTATGGCTACACCTTC. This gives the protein CASRAGLTNYGYTF.

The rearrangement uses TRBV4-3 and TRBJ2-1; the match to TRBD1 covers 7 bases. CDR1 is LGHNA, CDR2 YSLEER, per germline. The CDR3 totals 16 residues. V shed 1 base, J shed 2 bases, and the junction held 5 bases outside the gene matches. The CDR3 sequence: CASSQANRGTYNEQFF. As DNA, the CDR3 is TGCGCCAGCAGCCAAGCTAACAGGGGAACCTACAATGAGCAGTTCTTC.

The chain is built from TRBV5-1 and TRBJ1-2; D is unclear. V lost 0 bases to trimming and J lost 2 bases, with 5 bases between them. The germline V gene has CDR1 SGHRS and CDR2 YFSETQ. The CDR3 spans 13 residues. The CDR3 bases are TGCGCCAGCAGCTTGGGAGGGAACTATGGCTACACCTTC. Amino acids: CASSLGGNYGYTF.

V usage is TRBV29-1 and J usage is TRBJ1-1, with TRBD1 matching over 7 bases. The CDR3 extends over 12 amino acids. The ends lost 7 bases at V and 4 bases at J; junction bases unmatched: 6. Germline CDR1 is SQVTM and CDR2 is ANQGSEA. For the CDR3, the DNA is TGCAGCGCTTCGACAGGGATCACTGAAGCTTTCTTT. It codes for CSASTGITEAFF. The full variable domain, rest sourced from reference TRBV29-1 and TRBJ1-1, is SAVISQKPSRDICQRGTSLTIQCQVDSQVTMMFWYRQQPGQSLTLIATANQGSEATYESGFVIDKFPISRPNLTFSTLTVSNMSPEDSSIYLCSASTGITEAFFGQGTRLTVV.

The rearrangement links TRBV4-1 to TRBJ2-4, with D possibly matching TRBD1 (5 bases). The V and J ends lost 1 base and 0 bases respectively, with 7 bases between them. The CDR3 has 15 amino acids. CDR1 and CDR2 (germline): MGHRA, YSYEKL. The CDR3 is CASSQVTAAKNIQYF. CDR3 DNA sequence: TGCGCCAGCAGCCAAGTGACAGCAGCCAAAAACATTCAGTACTTC.

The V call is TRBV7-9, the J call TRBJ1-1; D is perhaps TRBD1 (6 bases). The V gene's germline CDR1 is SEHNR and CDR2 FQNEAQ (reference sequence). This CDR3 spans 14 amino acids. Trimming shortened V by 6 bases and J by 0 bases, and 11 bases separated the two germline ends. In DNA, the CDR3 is TGTGCCAGCAGGTGGACAGAAATGAACACTGAAGCTTTCTTT. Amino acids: CASRWTEMNTEAFF.

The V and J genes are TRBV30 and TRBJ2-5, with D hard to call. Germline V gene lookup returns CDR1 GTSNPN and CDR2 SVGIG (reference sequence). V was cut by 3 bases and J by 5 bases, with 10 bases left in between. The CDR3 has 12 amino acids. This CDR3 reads CAWSRDSETQYF. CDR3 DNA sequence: TGTGCCTGGAGCCGAGATTCTGAGACCCAGTACTTC. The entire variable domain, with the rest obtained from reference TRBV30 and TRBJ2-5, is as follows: SQTIHQWPATLVQPVGSPLSLECTVEGTSNPNLYWYRQAAGRGLQLLFYSVGIGQISSEVPQNLSASRPQDRQFILSSKKLLLSDSGFYLCAWSRDSETQYFGPGTRLLVL.

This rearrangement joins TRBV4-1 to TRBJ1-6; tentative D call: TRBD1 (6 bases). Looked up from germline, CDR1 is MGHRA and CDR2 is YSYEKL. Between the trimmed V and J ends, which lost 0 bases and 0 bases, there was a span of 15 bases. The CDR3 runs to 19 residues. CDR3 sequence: CASSQDLLGTSSYNSPLHF. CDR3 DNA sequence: TGCGCCAGCAGCCAAGATCTTTTAGGGACAAGCTCCTATAATTCACCCCTCCACTTT.

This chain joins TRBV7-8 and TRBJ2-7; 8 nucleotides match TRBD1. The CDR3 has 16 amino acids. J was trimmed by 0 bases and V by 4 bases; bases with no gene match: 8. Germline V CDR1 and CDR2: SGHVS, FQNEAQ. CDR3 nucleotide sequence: TGTGCCAGCAGCTGGCCATCCGGGACAGGCTCCTACGAGCAGTACTTC. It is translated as CASSWPSGTGSYEQYF.

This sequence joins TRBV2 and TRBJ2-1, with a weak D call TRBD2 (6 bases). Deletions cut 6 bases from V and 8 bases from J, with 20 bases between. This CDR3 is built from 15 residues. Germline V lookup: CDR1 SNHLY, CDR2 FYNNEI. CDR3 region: CASRYRDWGVHEQFF. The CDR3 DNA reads TGTGCCAGCAGATACCGGGACTGGGGTGTCCATGAGCAGTTCTTC.

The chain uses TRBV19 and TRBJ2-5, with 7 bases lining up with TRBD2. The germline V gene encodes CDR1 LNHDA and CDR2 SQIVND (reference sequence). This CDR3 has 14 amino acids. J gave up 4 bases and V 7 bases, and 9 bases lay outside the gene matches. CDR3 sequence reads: CASNRWGEGETQYF. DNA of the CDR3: TGTGCCAGTAACCGATGGGGGGAGGGAGAGACCCAGTACTTC.

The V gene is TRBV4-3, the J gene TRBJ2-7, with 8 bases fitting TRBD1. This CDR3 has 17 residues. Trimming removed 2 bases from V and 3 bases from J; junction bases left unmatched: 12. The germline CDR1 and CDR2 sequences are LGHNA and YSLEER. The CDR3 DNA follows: TGCGCCAGCAGCCAACTCTTAAAAGGACAGGGATACTACGAGCAGTACTTC. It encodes CASSQLLKGQGYYEQYF.

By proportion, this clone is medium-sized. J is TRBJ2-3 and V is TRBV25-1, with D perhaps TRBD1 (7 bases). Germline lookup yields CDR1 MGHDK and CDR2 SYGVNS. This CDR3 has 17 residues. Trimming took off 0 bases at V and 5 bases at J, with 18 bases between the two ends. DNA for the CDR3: TGTGCCAGCAGTGAATACACGGAGGGGGCGTCTGGAGATACGCAGTATTTT. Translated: CASSEYTEGASGDTQYF.

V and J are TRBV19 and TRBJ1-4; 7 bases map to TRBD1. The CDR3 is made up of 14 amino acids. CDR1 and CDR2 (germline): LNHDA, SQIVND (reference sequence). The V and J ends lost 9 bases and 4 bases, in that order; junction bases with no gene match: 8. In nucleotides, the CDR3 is TGTGCCAGCGGTCAAGGACAGGTTAATGAAAAACTGTTTTTT. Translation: CASGQGQVNEKLFF.

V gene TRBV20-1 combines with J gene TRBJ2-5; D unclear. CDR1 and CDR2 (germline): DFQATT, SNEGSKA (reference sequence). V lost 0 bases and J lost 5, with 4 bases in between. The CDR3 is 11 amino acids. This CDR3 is CSARERETQYF. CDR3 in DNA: TGCAGTGCTAGAGAGAGGGAGACCCAGTACTTC.

CDR3 coding DNA: TGTGCCAGCAGCCCGTACACTAGCAATGAGCAGTTCTTC. Its translation: CASSPYTSNEQFF. The V and J genes are TRBV5-4 and TRBJ2-1; D possibly corresponds to TRBD2 (5 bases). There are 13 residues in the CDR3. Trimming took 4 bases from V and 6 from J, leaving 11 bases between them. Germline V gene data show CDR1 as SGHNT and CDR2 as YYREEE (reference sequence).

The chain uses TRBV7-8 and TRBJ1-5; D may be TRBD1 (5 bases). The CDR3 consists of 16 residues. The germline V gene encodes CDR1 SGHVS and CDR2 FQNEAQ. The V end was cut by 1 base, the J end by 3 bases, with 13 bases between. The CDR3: CASSLEGLGNNQPQHF. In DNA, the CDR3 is TGTGCCAGCAGCTTAGAGGGACTGGGAAACAATCAGCCCCAGCATTTT.

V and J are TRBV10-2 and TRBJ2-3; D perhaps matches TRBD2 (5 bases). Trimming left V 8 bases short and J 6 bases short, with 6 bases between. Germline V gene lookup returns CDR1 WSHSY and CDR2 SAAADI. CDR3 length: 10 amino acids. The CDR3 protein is CASGEDTQYF. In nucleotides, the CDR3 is TGCGCCAGCGGGGAGGATACGCAGTATTTT.

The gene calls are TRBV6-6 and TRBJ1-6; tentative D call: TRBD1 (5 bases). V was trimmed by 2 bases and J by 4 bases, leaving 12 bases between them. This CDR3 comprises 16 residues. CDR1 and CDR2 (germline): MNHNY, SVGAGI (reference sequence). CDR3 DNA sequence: TGTGCCAGCAGTTACGGGCAGGGTGGTTATAATTCACCCCTCCACTTT. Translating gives CASSYGQGGYNSPLHF.

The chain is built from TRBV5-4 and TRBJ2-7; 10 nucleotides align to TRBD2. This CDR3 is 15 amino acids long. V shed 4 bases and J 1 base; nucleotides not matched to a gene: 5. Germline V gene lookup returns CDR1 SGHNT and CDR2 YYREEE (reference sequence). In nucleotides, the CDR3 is TGTGCCAGCAGCAGTAGCGGGAGGCCTTCCTACGAGCAGTACTTC. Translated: CASSSSGRPSYEQYF.

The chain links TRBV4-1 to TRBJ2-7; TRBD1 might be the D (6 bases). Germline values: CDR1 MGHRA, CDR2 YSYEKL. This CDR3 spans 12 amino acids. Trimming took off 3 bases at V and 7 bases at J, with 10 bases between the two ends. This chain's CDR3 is CASSHTDREQYF. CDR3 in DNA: TGCGCCAGCAGCCATACCGACAGGGAGCAGTACTTC.

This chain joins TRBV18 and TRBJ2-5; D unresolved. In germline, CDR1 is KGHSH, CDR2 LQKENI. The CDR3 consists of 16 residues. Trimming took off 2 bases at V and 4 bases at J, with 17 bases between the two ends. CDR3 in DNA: TGTGCCAGCTCACCAATGGCAGTTCTTAATTTAGAGACCCAGTACTTC. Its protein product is CASSPMAVLNLETQYF. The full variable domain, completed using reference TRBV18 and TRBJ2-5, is NAGVMQNPRHLVRRRGQEARLRCSPMKGHSHVYWYRQLPEEGLKFMVYLQKENIIDESGMPKERFSAEFPKEGPSILRIQQVVRGDSAAYFCASSPMAVLNLETQYFGPGTRLLVL.